What follows are 8 T cell receptor beta chains derived from one specimen sequenced in a study of blood T cell repertoires in COVID-19. Only in-frame clones appear in the TCRdb table, and some are missing; sequencing was by immunoSEQ multiplex PCR. The data show about 190,000 clones, around nine tenths seen once. Sequencing used peripheral blood. The receptors derive from a man aged 40-49 years with acute or convalescent COVID-19.

The V gene is TRBV14, the J gene TRBJ2-2; 9 positions agree with TRBD1. Germline CDR1 reads SGHDN; CDR2 reads FVKESK. The CDR3 has 15 amino acids. Losses at the gene ends were 4 bases for V and 6 bases for J; bases not matched to a gene: 6. This CDR3 reads CASSPGQGWAGELFF. The DNA for the CDR3 is TGTGCCAGCAGCCCGGGACAGGGTTGGGCCGGGGAGCTGTTTTTT.

This sequence joins TRBV5-1 and TRBJ2-5; 10 bases map to TRBD1. The germline gives CDR1 SGHRS, CDR2 YFSETQ. The V and J ends lost 4 bases and 3 bases, in that order; junction bases with no gene match: 3. This CDR3 contains 14 residues. The CDR3 coding sequence is TGCGCCAGCAGCCACGGGACAGGGGAAGAGACCCAGTACTTC. Protein sequence: CASSHGTGEETQYF.

The V call is TRBV28, the J call TRBJ2-7; TRBD2 might be the D (6 bases). Trimming pared 3 bases from V and 7 bases from J, leaving 16 bases between. The CDR3 spans 14 residues. The germline V gene encodes CDR1 MDHEN and CDR2 SYDVKM. CDR3 sequence (DNA): TGTGCCAGCAGTTTCGGGACTCTAGGCGGTGAGCAGTACTTC. Protein product: CASSFGTLGGEQYF.

V gene TRBV28 combines with J gene TRBJ1-5, with TRBD1 identical over 8 bases. This CDR3 comprises 14 residues. Trimming took 10 bases from V and 4 from J; bases not matched to a gene: 9. The germline V gene has CDR1 MDHEN and CDR2 SYDVKM. The CDR3 nucleotides are TGTGCCACTATGACAGGGGCTTTGAATCAGCCCCAGCATTTT. Translating gives CATMTGALNQPQHF.

Remarks on this clone: Other DNA sequences from this sample encode an identical CDR3 as well. V usage is TRBV28 and J usage is TRBJ2-7; no clear D gene. Trimming pared 5 bases from V and 3 bases from J, leaving 5 bases between. The CDR3 totals 11 residues. Germline V gene lookup returns CDR1 MDHEN and CDR2 SYDVKM. Here the CDR3 DNA reads TGTGCCAGCAGTAGAGGCTACGAGCAGTACTTC. This translates into CASSRGYEQYF.

This chain connects TRBV6-5 to TRBJ1-2; TRBD1 might be the D (6 bases). Germline-derived CDR1 and CDR2 are MNHEY and SVGAGI. CDR3 length: 13 amino acids. V lost 2 bases and J 6 bases, leaving 10 bases between the germline ends. CDR3: CASSYREGDGYTF. DNA of the CDR3: TGTGCCAGCAGTTACAGGGAGGGGGATGGCTACACCTTC.

The CDR3 DNA is TGTGCCAGTAGTACCCGACAGATTTCATCTGGAAACACCATATATTTT. Its translation: CASSTRQISSGNTIYF. The V gene is TRBV19, the J gene TRBJ1-3; D might be TRBD1 (5 bases). The CDR3 runs to 16 residues. Germline V gene lookup returns CDR1 LNHDA and CDR2 SQIVND (reference sequence). V lost 4 bases to trimming and J lost 1 base, with 14 bases between them.

This clone was counted a few times. The chain couples TRBV7-2 to TRBJ2-2, with 10 bases identical to TRBD2. CDR1 is SGHTA and CDR2 is FQGNSA in the germline V gene. V lost 5 bases and J lost 6; bases outside the gene matches: 3. This CDR3 has 14 residues. CDR3 nucleotide sequence: TGTGCCAGCAGCCAAGGACTAGCGGCCGGGGAGCTGTTTTTT. Amino acids: CASSQGLAAGELFF.